The T cell receptor beta chain described here comes from a study of beta chain features in type 1 diabetes. Study information: What patients shared with healthy donors was a similar profile of age, gender and cell yields. Findings and caveats of the study: The cDNA sequencing approach could over-represent high-TCR-expressing cells. Shortening of TCRB CDR3s, moderate but significant, appeared in all four CD4+ subsets of Type 1 diabetes patients.

This CDR3 comprises 13 residues. V dropped 3 bases and J dropped 6; count of bases not matched to a gene: 7. The germline V gene encodes CDR1 SQVTM and CDR2 ANQGSEA. The investigators reverse transcribed all of the isolated RNA, so they sequenced expressed TCRB transcripts. Libraries were prepared by immunoSEQ multiplex PCR; TCRdb keeps only in-frame clonotypes and omits some of them. The sample lists about 150,000 clones, around 10% occurring once. A note on this clone: What it binds is not known.

Sequences were obtained from central memory CD4+ T cells from blood. J is TRBJ2-7 and V is TRBV29-1, with 8 positions matching TRBD1. The sequence came from a man younger than 35 in good health. The CDR3 nucleotides are TGCAGCGTTGAGAGGCAGGGGGCGCGCGAGCAGTACTTC. This codes for CSVERQGAREQYF.